This record covers a single TCR beta chain. Its antigen is still unknown. This CDR3 comprises 14 residues. In germline, CDR1 is SQVTM, CDR2 ANQGSEA. Trimming left V 7 bases short and J 3 bases short, with 16 bases between. The authors reverse transcribed all of the isolated RNA, so sequencing captured expressed TCRB transcripts. Sequenced by immunoSEQ multiplex PCR; TCRdb stores in-frame clones only, minus some. The sample includes 200,000 to 250,000 clones, roughly 17% of them seen just once. These data originate in a study of beta chain features in type 1 diabetes. About the study: Age and gender were similar between patients and healthy donors, as were cell yields. In all, some 100,000,000 sorted cells from all samples were analyzed. Broader study findings: Significant though moderate, a shortening of TCRB CDR3s appeared in all four CD4+ subsets of Type 1 diabetes patients. A PCR bias possibly favoring shorter templates would apply equally to patients and controls.

The purity of all sorted populations exceeded 98%. This clonotype was sampled from a young man with type 1 diabetes. Sequencing was performed on naive CD4+ T cells from blood. This chain connects TRBV29-1 to TRBJ2-1; D may be TRBD2 (6 bases). The CDR3 reads CSAEPVGGYNEQFF. The CDR3 DNA reads TGCAGCGCCGAGCCCGTGGGAGGCTACAATGAGCAGTTCTTC.